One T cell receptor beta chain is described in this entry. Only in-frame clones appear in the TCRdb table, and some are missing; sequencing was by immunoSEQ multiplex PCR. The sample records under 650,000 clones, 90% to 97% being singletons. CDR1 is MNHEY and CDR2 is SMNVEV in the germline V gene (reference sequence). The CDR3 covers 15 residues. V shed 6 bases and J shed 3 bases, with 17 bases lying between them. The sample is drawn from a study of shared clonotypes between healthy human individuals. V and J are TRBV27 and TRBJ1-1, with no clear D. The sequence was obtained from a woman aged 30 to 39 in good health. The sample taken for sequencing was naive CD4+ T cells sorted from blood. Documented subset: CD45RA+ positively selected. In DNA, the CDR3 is TGTGCCAGCAGCCCAAATGCCAGGTGGGACACTGAAGCTTTCTTT. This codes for CASSPNARWDTEAFF.